One and the same sample provided the 27 T cell receptor beta chains below, sequenced in a study of blood T cell repertoires in COVID-19. The assay was immunoSEQ multiplex PCR, and TCRdb's table has in-frame clones only and misses some. The profile shows under 200,000 clones, around 84% of them singletons. Sequences were obtained from peripheral blood. The origin of the receptors is a woman between 70 and 85 years old with COVID-19, enrolled during active disease.

The J gene is TRBJ1-4, the V gene TRBV30; TRBD1 matches 7 bases. The CDR3 loop spans 13 amino acids. The germline V gene has CDR1 GTSNPN and CDR2 SVGIG (reference sequence). Trimming at V came to 1 base and at J to 8 bases, leaving 4 bases not matched to a gene. The CDR3 sequence is CAWSATGVEKLFF. CDR3 DNA sequence: TGTGCCTGGAGTGCTACAGGGGTCGAAAAACTGTTTTTT.

The J gene is TRBJ2-3, the V gene TRBV5-6, with 12 bases lining up with TRBD2. Germline V gene sequence: CDR1 SGHDT, CDR2 YYEEEE. The junction had 5 bases not matched to a gene; V was cut back by 0 bases and J by 3 bases. CDR3 length: 17 amino acids. CDR3 residues: CASSLVLAGGLTDTQYF. The CDR3 DNA is TGTGCCAGCAGCTTGGTACTAGCGGGGGGTTTGACAGATACGCAGTATTTT.

The rearrangement uses TRBV24-1 and TRBJ2-2, with TRBD1 identical over 7 bases. The V segment lost 7 bases and the J segment 5 bases; nucleotides outside the gene matches: 12. Germline CDR1 reads KGHDR; CDR2 reads SFDVKD. The CDR3 sequence is 16 residues long. The CDR3 reads CATSRSQGVGTGELFF. CDR3 sequence (DNA): TGTGCCACCAGCCGTTCCCAGGGGGTAGGGACCGGGGAGCTGTTTTTT.

V gene TRBV27 combines with J gene TRBJ2-1, with D unresolved. Germline assignment: CDR1 MNHEY and CDR2 SMNVEV (reference sequence). V was pared by 6 bases and J by 3 bases, with 6 bases between. CDR3 length: 12 residues. The CDR3 bases are TGTGCCAGCAGAGACAACTACAATGAGCAGTTCTTC. Translating gives CASRDNYNEQFF.

The DNA for the CDR3 is TGTGCCAGCAGCGACACTCGTGCGGGCTTGTTCTTC. Protein sequence: CASSDTRAGLFF. The chain employs TRBV6-2 or TRBV6-3 and TRBJ2-1; the D gene is possibly TRBD2 (5 bases). The germline V gene has CDR1 MNHEY and CDR2 SVGEGT. Between the trimmed V and J ends, which lost 6 bases and 15 bases, there was a span of 18 bases. The CDR3 covers 12 residues.

For the CDR3, the DNA is TGTGCCAGCTCACCGACTGCGAACACCGGGGAGCTGTTTTTT. Amino acid sequence: CASSPTANTGELFF. The gene calls are TRBV18 and TRBJ2-2; the D is unclear. The ends were cut back, 3 bases at V and 0 bases at J, with 5 bases in the middle. Looked up from germline, CDR1 is KGHSH and CDR2 is LQKENI. The CDR3 loop spans 14 amino acids.

Written as DNA, the CDR3 is TGTGCCAGCAGTTACTCGTTTTTACAGCCCCAGCATTTT. It codes for CASSYSFLQPQHF. V and J are TRBV6-5 and TRBJ1-5; no firm D call. The germline V and J ends were trimmed by 0 bases and 7 bases, with 7 bases remaining between them. From germline, CDR1 is MNHEY and CDR2 SVGAGI. The CDR3 totals 13 residues.

The chain recombines TRBV5-4 with TRBJ2-7; 15 bases align to TRBD2. The CDR3 consists of 16 residues. The germline CDR1 and CDR2 sequences are SGHNT and YYREEE (reference sequence). J was trimmed by 2 bases and V by 4 bases; bases with no gene match: 4. The CDR3: CASSRTSGRGTYEQYF. CDR3 DNA: TGTGCCAGCAGCCGGACTAGCGGGAGGGGTACCTACGAGCAGTACTTC.

This clone was counted a single time. The chain recombines TRBV2 with TRBJ1-5; TRBD1 aligns across 10 bases. V trimming: 6 bases; J trimming: 5 bases; junction bases outside the gene matches: 7. There are 15 residues in the CDR3. CDR1 is SNHLY, CDR2 FYNNEI, per germline. CDR3 loop: CASRQTGGGYQPQHF. CDR3 in DNA: TGTGCCAGCAGACAGACAGGGGGCGGATATCAGCCCCAGCATTTT.

The rearrangement joins TRBV5-6 to TRBJ2-7; D is perhaps TRBD2 (6 bases). The V end lost 4 bases, the J end lost 5 bases, and 13 bases lay between the germline ends. Per germline, CDR1 SGHDT and CDR2 YYEEEE. The CDR3 has 13 amino acids. The CDR3: CASSLATTDEQYF. The CDR3 region has the DNA TGTGCCAGCAGCCTAGCGACCACGGACGAGCAGTACTTC.

J is TRBJ1-1 and V is TRBV7-2, with D unclear. Germline V gene sequence: CDR1 SGHTA, CDR2 FQGNSA. The CDR3 has 12 amino acids. V lost 3 bases, J lost 1 base, and 3 bases lay in between. The DNA for the CDR3 is TGTGCCAGCAGCTTCTCGAACACTGAAGCTTTCTTT. Translation: CASSFSNTEAFF.

The gene calls are TRBV21-1 and TRBJ2-5; no check of the table's D call, TRBD1, against the DNA was made. TRBV21-1 is recorded as a pseudogene. The CDR3 has 15 amino acids. DNA for the CDR3: TGTGCCAGCAGCGTCGTCCCGGGACACGGGGAGACCCAGTACTTC. Protein: CASSVVPGHGETQYF.

This chain connects TRBV27 to TRBJ1-2, with 7 bases that match TRBD1. CDR1 is MNHEY, CDR2 SMNVEV, per germline (reference sequence). V lost 3 bases and J lost 5; bases outside the gene matches: 21. CDR3 length equals 19 residues. Here the CDR3 reads CASSFNVLPRTGKGYGYTF. The CDR3 coding sequence is TGTGCCAGCAGTTTTAACGTCCTCCCAAGGACAGGCAAGGGGTATGGCTACACCTTC.

The rearrangement joins TRBV28 to TRBJ2-3; 7 bases are a match to TRBD1. The CDR3 loop spans 14 amino acids. V dropped 3 bases and J dropped 2; count of bases not matched to a gene: 2. Germline V gene sequence: CDR1 MDHEN, CDR2 SYDVKM. The CDR3 sequence is CASSLGQSTDTQYF. DNA for the CDR3: TGTGCCAGCAGTTTGGGACAGTCCACAGATACGCAGTATTTT.

This clone was counted a single time. The chain combines TRBV7-3 with TRBJ1-1; TRBD1 matches at 8 bases. The CDR3 contains 17 residues. Germline lookup yields CDR1 SGHTA and CDR2 FQGTGA. The trim removed 5 bases at V and 0 bases at J, leaving 11 bases unmatched. As DNA, the CDR3 is TGTGCCAGCAGCAAAAACAGGGGGTGGGCGGTGAACACTGAAGCTTTCTTT. This translates into CASSKNRGWAVNTEAFF. The full variable domain, with the rest looked up from reference TRBV7-3 and TRBJ1-1, is GAGVSQTPSNKVTEKGKYVELRCDPISGHTALYWYRQSLGQGPEFLIYFQGTGAADDSGLPNDRFFAVRPEGSVSTLKIQRTERGDSAVYLCASSKNRGWAVNTEAFFGQGTRLTVV.

The chain joins TRBV20-1 to TRBJ2-7, with unresolved D. The CDR3 is 11 residues long. V lost 1 base, J lost 4 bases, and 5 bases lay in between. Looked up from germline, CDR1 is DFQATT and CDR2 is SNEGSKA (reference sequence). The CDR3 DNA sequence: TGCAGTGCTAGAGTGACTTACGAGCAGTACTTC. Protein product: CSARVTYEQYF.

V gene TRBV19 combines with J gene TRBJ1-5, with a tentative D call TRBD1 (6 bases). There are 14 residues in the CDR3. Germline V CDR1 and CDR2: LNHDA, SQIVND (reference sequence). The V gene lost 3 bases and the J gene lost 3 bases, with 9 bases spanning the gap. CDR3 loop: CASSIRGPNQPQHF. Written as DNA, the CDR3 is TGTGCCAGTAGTATCAGGGGTCCCAATCAGCCCCAGCATTTT.

The chain links TRBV10-3 to TRBJ2-3; D is unclear. Germline values: CDR1 ENHRY, CDR2 SYGVKD. There are 16 residues in the CDR3. Trimming removed 5 bases at V and 0 bases at J, with 15 bases between. In DNA, the CDR3 is TGTGCCATCAGTCTGTCCACAGCCAAAAGCACAGATACGCAGTATTTT. This sequence encodes CAISLSTAKSTDTQYF.

The chain combines TRBV6-2 or TRBV6-3 with TRBJ2-7, with 15 bases matching TRBD2. Germline loops: CDR1 MNHEY, CDR2 SVGEGT. The V gene end was trimmed by 6 bases and the J gene end by 1 base; junction bases not matched to a gene: 13. This CDR3 is built from 19 residues. The CDR3 loop is CASSRTGLAGGLLSYEQYF. The CDR3 nucleotides read TGTGCCAGCAGCCGAACGGGACTAGCGGGAGGCCTTTTATCCTACGAGCAGTACTTC.

The chain carries TRBV7-8 and TRBJ2-1; no clear D. CDR1 is SGHVS and CDR2 is FQNEAQ in the germline V gene. Deletions cut 6 bases from V and 1 base from J, with 13 bases between. This CDR3 spans 15 amino acids. In DNA form, the CDR3 reads TGTGCCAGCAGTCTTGAACACGATTCCTACAATGAGCAGTTCTTC. Its translation is CASSLEHDSYNEQFF. Filled out from reference TRBV7-8 and TRBJ2-1, the complete variable domain reads GAGVSQSPRYKVAKRGQDVALRCDPISGHVSLFWYQQALGQGPEFLTYFQNEAQLDKSGLPSDRFFAERPEGSVSTLKIQRTQQEDSAVYLCASSLEHDSYNEQFFGPGTRLTVL.

This chain uses TRBV28 with TRBJ1-2, with D unresolved. This CDR3 comprises 15 residues. V was trimmed by 4 bases and J by 7 bases, leaving 19 bases between them. Germline loops: CDR1 MDHEN, CDR2 SYDVKM. CDR3 sequence (DNA): TGTGCCAGCAGTTATAACCGCCGGGCGGGTAGTGGCTACACCTTC. Its protein is CASSYNRRAGSGYTF.

V usage is TRBV5-1 and J usage is TRBJ1-1, with a possible D match to TRBD1 (5 bases). Between the trimmed V and J ends, which lost 2 bases and 2 bases, there was a span of 19 bases. CDR1 SGHRS and CDR2 YFSETQ come from the germline V gene. The CDR3 is 17 residues long. The CDR3 nucleotides read TGCGCCAGCAGCTTAACAGGAGTCTCCACCCCCAACACTGAAGCTTTCTTT. It translates to CASSLTGVSTPNTEAFF.

This chain connects TRBV5-1 to TRBJ2-1; 8 bases align to TRBD1. CDR1 is SGHRS and CDR2 is YFSETQ in the germline V gene. V lost 2 bases, J lost 7 bases, and 8 bases stayed unmatched. The CDR3 is 15 amino acids. CDR3: CASSFRGQARNEQFF. The CDR3 region has the DNA TGCGCCAGCAGCTTCCGGGGACAGGCCAGAAATGAGCAGTTCTTC.

This rearrangement joins TRBV23-1 to TRBJ1-1; D gene ambiguous. TRBV23-1 has ORF status, its function being uncertain. The length of the CDR3 is 14 residues. Trimming took off 2 bases at V and 1 base at J, with 8 bases between the two ends. The CDR3 DNA reads TGCGCCAGCAGTCAACCAGGAACGAACACTGAAGCTTTCTTT. It codes for CASSQPGTNTEAFF.

This chain links TRBV27 with TRBJ1-5; D gene unclear. The CDR3 runs 14 residues. CDR1 MNHEY and CDR2 SMNVEV come from the germline V gene (reference sequence). Trimming removed 0 bases from V and 0 bases from J, with 3 bases in between. The CDR3 is CASSLSRSNQPQHF. The CDR3 region has the DNA TGTGCCAGCAGTTTATCTCGTAGCAATCAGCCCCAGCATTTT.

In this sample, this clone turned up a few times. The chain recombines TRBV11-3 with TRBJ1-2, with 7 positions matching TRBD1. CDR1 and CDR2 (germline): SGHNT, YENEEA. The length of the CDR3 is 17 residues. With 5 bases clipped from V and 4 bases from J, the junction kept 16 bases outside the gene matches. CDR3 nucleotides: TGTGCCAGCAGCCCACCCCCGGGAGGGGGCGCATCCTATGGCTACACCTTC. Translated, it gives CASSPPPGGGASYGYTF. Based on the CDR3 plus reference TRBV11-3 and TRBJ1-2, the full variable domain is EAGVVQSPRYKIIEKKQPVAFWCNPISGHNTLYWYLQNLGQGPELLIRYENEEAVDDSQLPKDRFSAERLKGVDSTLKIQPAELGDSAVYLCASSPPPGGGASYGYTFGSGTRLTVV.

This clone has more than one count but fewer than ten. The chain recombines TRBV15 with TRBJ2-3; D not certain. The CDR3 length is 15 residues. Trimming left V 1 base short and J 2 bases short, with 10 bases between. Germline CDR1 reads LNHNV; CDR2 reads YYDKDF (reference sequence). CDR3 protein: CATSRGRSNTDTQYF. DNA for the CDR3: TGTGCCACCAGCAGAGGCCGGAGTAACACAGATACGCAGTATTTT.